A selection of T cell receptor beta chains follows, all from one sample in a study of regulatory T cells in long-lasting Graves disease. TCRdb reprocessed the multiplex PCR reads with MiXCR, giving one entry per CDR3 protein. The data hold roughly 380,000 distinct CDR3 sequences, with roughly 17% observed a single time. These data were also filed under a second study, of T cells in Graves' hyperthyroidism and ophthalmopathy.

The sequences come from peripheral blood mononuclear cells (PBMCs), collected at new diagnosis, from a patient treated with antithyroid drugs. The receptors here all came from a man aged 40-49 years with Graves disease. Each CDR3 is given with its conserved first and last residue. A D gene is named only where the DNA matches it firmly. Some rows have no size entry. The others give once, few or many, or a class for an expanded clone.

>TRBV20-1|NA|TRBJ1-5|NA
CSARDRGGSNQPQHF
TGCAGTGCTAGAGATCGTGGAGGGAGCAATCAGCCCCAGCATTTT
>TRBV7-9|TRBD1|TRBJ1-1|few
CASSLTGRATEAFF
TGTGCCAGCAGCTTGACAGGGAGGGCCACTGAAGCTTTCTTT
>TRBV18|NA|TRBJ2-7|many
CASSPGTYEQYF
TGTGCCAGCAGCCCTGGAACCTACGAGCAGTACTTC
>TRBV12-3/TRBV12-4|NA|TRBJ2-5|many
CASSLAVGGYGETQYF
TGTGCCAGCAGTTTAGCCGTCGGTGGATACGGAGAGACCCAGTACTTC
>TRBV20-1|NA|TRBJ2-3|NA
CSAKTGGRGDTQYF
TGCAGTGCTAAGACGGGGGGCCGGGGAGATACGCAGTATTTT
>TRBV2|TRBD1|TRBJ1-5|NA
CASRAGGQGGQPQHF
TGTGCCAGCAGAGCCGGGGGACAGGGGGGTCAGCCCCAGCATTTT
>TRBV7-3|TRBD2|TRBJ2-3|many
CASSPRTSGGTTDTQYF
TGTGCCAGCAGCCCGAGGACTAGCGGGGGGACCACAGATACGCAGTATTTT
>TRBV6-1|NA|TRBJ2-3|many
CASSVAGTDTQYF
TGTGCCAGCAGTGTCGCGGGGACAGATACGCAGTATTTT
>TRBV6-1|TRBD2|TRBJ2-5|many
CASRNSGGALETQYF
TGTGCCAGCAGGAATAGCGGGGGGGCTTTGGAGACCCAGTACTTC
>TRBV9|NA|TRBJ2-3|many
CASSVADTYTQYF
TGTGCCAGCAGCGTAGCGGACACTTATACGCAGTATTTT
>TRBV28|NA|TRBJ1-5|many
CASSLGGGSQPQHF
TGTGCCAGCAGTTTGGGAGGCGGGAGTCAGCCCCAGCATTTT
>TRBV20-1|NA|TRBJ2-7|NA
CSAKDTRGWGREQYF
TGCAGTGCTAAGGACACGAGGGGTTGGGGACGCGAGCAGTACTTC
>TRBV7-2|NA|TRBJ2-2|few
CASSLLGANTGELFF
TGTGCCAGCAGCCTTTTGGGGGCGAACACCGGGGAGCTGTTTTTT
>TRBV4-1|NA|TRBJ1-1|many
CASSGRTQAEAFF
TGCGCCAGCAGCGGGCGGACTCAAGCTGAAGCTTTCTTT
>TRBV9|NA|TRBJ2-3|few
CASSVVGGGSDTQYF
TGTGCCAGCAGCGTAGTAGGGGGGGGGTCGGATACGCAGTATTTT
>TRBV28|NA|TRBJ1-2|NA
CASSSLFRGGYTF
TGTGCCAGCAGTTCCCTCTTCCGGGGTGGCTACACCTTC
>TRBV19|NA|TRBJ2-3|NA
CASGDGISTDTQYF
TGTGCCAGTGGCGATGGGATAAGCACAGATACGCAGTATTTT
>TRBV12-3/TRBV12-4|NA|TRBJ2-7|NA
CASSLPPEYNEQYF
TGTGCCAGCAGTTTACCCCCGGAGTACAATGAGCAGTACTTC
>TRBV24-1|NA|TRBJ2-3|many
CATSARAGVTDTQYF
TGTGCCACCAGTGCCCGGGCCGGCGTGACAGATACGCAGTATTTT
>TRBV4-3|NA|TRBJ1-4|NA
CASSQAQGWEKLFF
TGCGCCAGCAGCCAAGCCCAGGGGTGGGAAAAACTGTTTTTT
>TRBV28|NA|TRBJ2-1|few
CASRHGNEQFF
TGTGCCAGCAGACATGGCAATGAGCAGTTCTTC
>TRBV2|NA|TRBJ1-1|many
CASGSRKDTEAFF
TGTGCCAGCGGTAGCAGGAAGGACACTGAAGCTTTCTTT
>TRBV7-6|NA|TRBJ2-1|NA
CASSQERLRGEQFF
TGTGCCAGCAGCCAAGAGCGTCTGCGCGGCGAGCAGTTCTTC
>TRBV30|NA|TRBJ2-4|many
CAWSVTGSKNIQYF
TGTGCCTGGAGTGTAACGGGCTCCAAAAACATTCAGTACTTC
>TRBV7-9|TRBD1|TRBJ2-5|NA
CASSWTGPQTQYF
TGTGCCAGCAGCTGGACAGGTCCCCAGACCCAGTACTTC
>TRBV14|NA|TRBJ2-6|NA
CASSSFFGANVLTF
TGTGCCAGCAGTTCGTTCTTTGGGGCCAACGTCCTGACTTTC
>TRBV14|NA|TRBJ2-5|few
CASSQAFGRQETQYF
TGTGCCAGCAGCCAAGCGTTCGGCAGACAAGAGACCCAGTACTTC
>TRBV28|NA|TRBJ2-5|many
CASSFRPAYSQRETQYF
TGTGCCAGCAGTTTCCGGCCAGCGTACTCGCAACGGGAGACCCAGTACTTC
>TRBV20-1|NA|TRBJ2-1|many
CSARFQDIEQFF
TGCAGTGCTAGGTTCCAGGACATCGAGCAGTTCTTC
>TRBV4-1|NA|TRBJ2-5|NA
CASRSSGETQYF
TGCGCCAGCAGATCCAGCGGTGAGACCCAGTACTTC
>TRBV18|TRBD1|TRBJ1-4|many
CASSPRTGLGEKLFF
TGTGCCAGCTCACCGAGGACAGGGTTGGGTGAAAAACTGTTTTTT
>TRBV7-2|NA|TRBJ1-3|many
CASSSGADTIYF
TGTGCCAGCAGCTCGGGGGCGGACACCATATATTTT
>TRBV28|NA|TRBJ2-7|many
CASSSVRQPRGYEQYF
TGTGCCAGCAGTTCCGTCCGGCAGCCACGGGGCTACGAGCAGTACTTC
>TRBV7-9|NA|TRBJ2-5|many
CASSSRDTPPETQYF
TGTGCCAGCAGCTCCCGGGACACCCCCCCCGAGACCCAGTACTTC
>TRBV6-1|NA|TRBJ2-1|many
CASTVPGDFSNEQFF
TGTGCCAGCACCGTACCGGGCGACTTCAGCAATGAGCAGTTCTTC
>TRBV3-1|NA|TRBJ1-5|many
CASSQDRITQPQHF
TGTGCCAGCAGCCAAGATCGAATCACCCAGCCCCAGCATTTT
>TRBV20-1|NA|TRBJ2-3|NA
CSATEARTSTDTQYF
TGCAGTGCTACCGAAGCGCGAACTAGCACAGATACGCAGTATTTT
>TRBV6-4|TRBD2|TRBJ2-3|few
CASSAGGGHTDTQYF
TGTGCCAGCAGTGCCGGGGGGGGTCACACAGATACGCAGTATTTT
>TRBV5-4|NA|TRBJ2-3|few
CASSLDSGGSDTQYF
TGTGCCAGCAGCTTGGATAGTGGGGGGTCAGATACGCAGTATTTT
>TRBV6-5|NA|TRBJ2-7|NA
CASSYSSGFDEQYF
TGTGCCAGCAGTTACTCGTCTGGGTTCGACGAGCAGTACTTC
>TRBV6-1|TRBD1|TRBJ1-4|many
CASSPQGLNEKLFF
TGTGCCAGCAGTCCACAGGGGCTCAATGAAAAACTGTTTTTT
>TRBV27|NA|TRBJ2-1|many
CASSFLSGGSEQFF
TGTGCCAGCAGTTTTTTGTCAGGCGGCTCTGAGCAGTTCTTC
>TRBV7-2|NA|TRBJ1-1|many
CASSLFRGDTEAFF
TGTGCCAGCAGCTTATTCCGAGGAGATACTGAAGCTTTCTTT
>TRBV5-6|NA|TRBJ1-2|NA
CASSPGDYGYTF
TGTGCCAGCAGCCCGGGAGACTATGGCTACACCTTC
>TRBV24-1|NA|TRBJ1-1|many
CATSDGDTEAFF
TGTGCCACCAGTGATGGGGACACTGAAGCTTTCTTT
>TRBV2|NA|TRBJ2-4|NA
CASSDLGHRGDDIQYF
TGTGCCAGCAGTGACCTGGGACACCGGGGGGATGACATTCAGTACTTC
>TRBV5-5|TRBD1|TRBJ1-1|NA
CASSLRGRGDTEAFF
TGTGCCAGCAGCTTGAGGGGGCGCGGGGACACTGAAGCTTTCTTT
>TRBV5-1|NA|TRBJ1-6|many
CASSLRGGSPLHF
TGCGCCAGCAGCTTGAGGGGGGGCTCACCCCTCCACTTT
>TRBV20-1|TRBD1|TRBJ2-1|many
CSPGDRGSGEQFF
TGCAGCCCGGGGGACAGGGGATCCGGAGAGCAGTTCTTC